These 30 T cell receptor beta chains share one sample of origin, sequenced in a study of PD-L1 blockade in urothelial cancer. Data came from immunoSEQ multiplex PCR; TCRdb stores just in-frame clones and leaves some out. This sample carries approximately 24,000 clones, about 88% of them seen once, and the ten largest clones take about a third. Material: PBMCs, obtained around atezolizumab (anti-PD-L1) treatment. Receptors were obtained from a man in his 60s with urothelial cancer.

This clone turned up a few times. The V call is TRBV19, the J call TRBJ1-2, with 7 bases matching TRBD1. The germline CDR1 and CDR2 sequences are LNHDA and SQIVND (reference sequence). The CDR3 extends over 15 amino acids. Unmatched junction bases numbered 14, after V lost 6 bases and J lost 7 bases. The CDR3 protein is CASRKDRQGRSGYTF. The CDR3 coding sequence is TGTGCCAGTAGGAAGGATCGACAGGGCCGGTCTGGCTACACCTTC.

The chain employs TRBV20-1 and TRBJ1-4, with D possibly matching TRBD1 (5 bases). CDR3 length equals 11 residues. Germline V gene lookup returns CDR1 DFQATT and CDR2 SNEGSKA (reference sequence). V was pared by 6 bases and J by 15 bases, with 17 bases between. The CDR3 DNA follows: TGCAGTGCAACCAGGGCCGCCCGGGTGTTTTTT. It encodes CSATRAARVFF.

V usage is TRBV7-9 and J usage is TRBJ2-7, with D perhaps matching TRBD2 (5 bases). The CDR3 runs to 13 residues. V lost 0 bases and J 6 bases, leaving 9 bases between the germline ends. The germline V gene encodes CDR1 SEHNR and CDR2 FQNEAQ (reference sequence). The CDR3 region is CASSLAGLSEQYF. The DNA of the CDR3 is TGTGCCAGCAGCTTAGCCGGACTTAGCGAGCAGTACTTC.

The chain uses TRBV4-3 and TRBJ1-6, with D perhaps TRBD1 (6 bases). Between the trimmed V and J ends, which lost 0 bases and 7 bases, there was a span of 16 bases. The V gene's germline CDR1 is LGHNA and CDR2 YSLEER. This CDR3 has 17 residues. CDR3: CASSQEGALRSNSPLHF. DNA of the CDR3: TGCGCCAGCAGCCAAGAGGGGGCCCTTCGATCGAATTCACCCCTCCACTTT.

The V call is TRBV5-5, the J call TRBJ2-3, with TRBD1 matching 10 bases. Trimming took 3 bases from V and 4 from J; bases not matched to a gene: 2. The CDR3 loop spans 14 amino acids. Germline CDR1 SGHKS, CDR2 YYEKEE (reference sequence). For the CDR3, the DNA is TGTGCCAGCAGCTCGGGACAGGGGTCAGATACGCAGTATTTT. It yields the protein CASSSGQGSDTQYF.

The CDR3 DNA sequence: TGTGCCAGCAGTGTGGGGACTAGCGGGGATGAGCAGTTCTTC. Translation gives CASSVGTSGDEQFF. The gene calls are TRBV6-4 and TRBJ2-1; 13 bases map to TRBD2. The V and J ends lost 4 bases and 8 bases, in that order; junction bases with no gene match: 2. Germline V gives CDR1 MRHNA, CDR2 SNTAGT. The CDR3 has 14 residues.

In this sample, this clone turned up once. This chain connects TRBV27 to TRBJ1-4; the match to TRBD1 covers 9 bases. Trimming removed 6 bases from V and 7 bases from J; junction bases left unmatched: 3. There are 13 residues in the CDR3. CDR1 and CDR2 from the germline V gene are MNHEY and SMNVEV (reference sequence). CDR3 sequence reads: CASRTGGSEKLFF. The CDR3, as DNA: TGTGCCAGCAGGACAGGGGGTAGTGAAAAACTGTTTTTT. Filled out from reference TRBV27 and TRBJ1-4, the complete variable domain reads EAQVTQNPRYLITVTGKKLTVTCSQNMNHEYMSWYRQDPGLGLRQIYYSMNVEVTDKGDVPEGYKVSRKEKRNFPLILESPSPNQTSLYFCASRTGGSEKLFFGSGTQLSVL.

The V gene is TRBV6-6, the J gene TRBJ2-7; a weak D match, TRBD2 (6 bases). This CDR3 has 14 residues. Germline V gene lookup returns CDR1 MNHNY and CDR2 SVGAGI (reference sequence). Deletions cut 7 bases from V and 3 bases from J, with 16 bases between. CDR3 in amino acids: CASTVNPGLYEQYF. The DNA for the CDR3 is TGTGCCAGCACCGTCAACCCGGGACTCTACGAGCAGTACTTC.

This clone is a singleton in its sample. V gene TRBV5-4 combines with J gene TRBJ2-1; 8 bases agree with TRBD2. The CDR3 is 15 residues long. CDR1 and CDR2 (germline): SGHNT, YYREEE (reference sequence). Trimming at V came to 1 base and at J to 3 bases, leaving 3 bases not matched to a gene. The CDR3 region has the DNA TGTGCCAGCAGCTTGAAGCGGGGGAACTACAATGAGCAGTTCTTC. It yields the protein CASSLKRGNYNEQFF.

J is TRBJ1-1 and V is TRBV5-5; D is unclear. Germline CDR1 reads SGHKS; CDR2 reads YYEKEE (reference sequence). The CDR3 consists of 14 residues. V lost 4 bases and J lost 11, with 21 bases in between. CDR3 sequence reads: CASSPTGVPTVAFF. The DNA for the CDR3 is TGTGCCAGCAGCCCTACCGGGGTCCCAACCGTGGCTTTCTTT.

The chain uses TRBV19 and TRBJ2-1, with 8 bases identical to TRBD2. This CDR3 is built from 15 residues. J gave up 0 bases and V 3 bases, and 1 base lay outside the gene matches. The germline CDR1 and CDR2 sequences are LNHDA and SQIVND (reference sequence). CDR3 in amino acids: CASSISGSSYNEQFF. The CDR3 DNA reads as TGTGCCAGTAGTATCAGCGGGAGCTCCTACAATGAGCAGTTCTTC. The variable domain in full, completed from reference TRBV19 and TRBJ2-1, reads DGGITQSPKYLFRKEGQNVTLSCEQNLNHDAMYWYRQDPGQGLRLIYYSQIVNDFQKGDIAEGYSVSREKKESFPLTVTSAQKNPTAFYLCASSISGSSYNEQFFGPGTRLTVL.

This rearrangement joins TRBV9 to TRBJ2-7; 13 bases are a match to TRBD2. CDR1 and CDR2 (germline): SGDLS, YYNGEE. V gave up 4 bases and J gave up 7 bases; unmatched junction bases: 5. The CDR3 is made up of 14 amino acids. The CDR3 DNA reads as TGTGCCAGCAGCAAACTAGCGGGGGGGAATGAGCAGTACTTC. Amino acid sequence: CASSKLAGGNEQYF. Supplemented by reference TRBV9 and TRBJ2-7, the full variable domain reads DSGVTQTPKHLITATGQRVTLRCSPRSGDLSVYWYQQSLDQGLQFLIQYYNGEERAKGNILERFSAQQFPDLHSELNLSSLELGDSALYFCASSKLAGGNEQYFGPGTRLTVT.

This chain uses TRBV29-1 with TRBJ1-3; 8 bases line up with TRBD1. The CDR3 runs to 17 residues. Germline CDR1 and CDR2: SQVTM and ANQGSEA. For the CDR3, the DNA is TGCAGTGCCCTCCAGAGCACAGGGGGTGTATTCGGAAACACCATATATTTT. Its protein is CSALQSTGGVFGNTIYF.

V and J are TRBV19 and TRBJ1-2, with 7 bases aligning to TRBD1. Germline loops: CDR1 LNHDA, CDR2 SQIVND (reference sequence). There are 14 residues in the CDR3. The trim removed 1 base at V and 6 bases at J, leaving 5 bases unmatched. This CDR3 is CASSIGQGLDGYTF. The CDR3 DNA reads as TGTGCCAGTAGTATAGGACAGGGCTTGGATGGCTACACCTTC.

The chain combines TRBV10-1 with TRBJ2-5; 7 positions match TRBD1. Looked up from germline, CDR1 is WNHNN and CDR2 is SYGVQD (reference sequence). The junction had 3 bases not matched to a gene; V was cut back by 6 bases and J by 5 bases. This CDR3 contains 12 residues. CDR3 in DNA: TGCGCCAGCAGCGACAGGGTGGAGACCCAGTACTTC. Its translation is CASSDRVETQYF.

The sample holds one count of this clone. The gene calls are TRBV5-1 and TRBJ1-1, with TRBD1 as a possible D gene (5 bases). Germline CDR1 reads SGHRS; CDR2 reads YFSETQ. The CDR3 is 15 amino acids. Trimming stripped 0 bases from V and 0 bases from J, with 9 bases between. The CDR3 loop is CASSLEGYLNTEAFF. CDR3 in DNA: TGCGCCAGCAGCTTGGAGGGGTACTTGAACACTGAAGCTTTCTTT.

This chain's CDR3 is CASTDTQSTEAFF. In nucleotides, the CDR3 is TGTGCCAGCACGGACACCCAAAGTACTGAAGCTTTCTTT. This rearrangement joins TRBV6-1 to TRBJ1-1, with D maybe TRBD1 (5 bases). The CDR3 length is 13 residues. CDR1 MNHNS and CDR2 SASEGT come from the germline V gene. The V and J ends lost 7 bases and 5 bases respectively, with 14 bases between them.

This chain connects TRBV29-1 to TRBJ2-1, with D maybe TRBD1 (6 bases). Germline V gene data show CDR1 as SQVTM and CDR2 as ANQGSEA. The CDR3 length is 16 residues. V gave up 3 bases and J gave up 4 bases, with 19 bases separating them. The CDR3 DNA reads TGCAGCGTTGACCGGACCGGGACACTGCTTTACAATGAGCAGTTCTTC. This gives the protein CSVDRTGTLLYNEQFF.

The chain joins TRBV6-4 to TRBJ2-1, with 8 bases fitting TRBD1. J lost 8 bases, V lost 5 bases, and 5 bases had no gene match. The CDR3 length is 13 residues. CDR1 and CDR2 (germline): MRHNA, SNTAGT. CDR3 bases: TGTGCCAGCAGTTTGGAGACAGGGGATGAGCAGTTCTTC. Amino acid sequence: CASSLETGDEQFF.

This clone was detected only once. The chain is built from TRBV5-5 and TRBJ1-2; 8 nucleotides align to TRBD1. Germline CDR1 is SGHKS and CDR2 is YYEKEE (reference sequence). With V trimmed by 4 bases and J by 3 bases, 8 bases remained unmatched. The CDR3 runs 15 residues. The CDR3 DNA sequence: TGTGCCAGCAGCCGTAGGACAGGGTCAGACTATGGCTACACCTTC. Its protein product is CASSRRTGSDYGYTF. The full variable domain, completed using reference TRBV5-5 and TRBJ1-2, is DAGVTQSPTHLIKTRGQQVTLRCSPISGHKSVSWYQQVLGQGPQFIFQYYEKEERGRGNFPDRFSARQFPNYSSELNVNALLLGDSALYLCASSRRTGSDYGYTFGSGTRLTVV.

This chain links TRBV11-1 with TRBJ1-1; the D is unclear. The length of the CDR3 is 13 residues. V was trimmed by 6 bases and J by 0 bases, leaving 8 bases between them. Germline V lookup: CDR1 SGHAT, CDR2 FQDESV (reference sequence). The CDR3 protein is CASSGRLNTEAFF. As DNA, the CDR3 is TGTGCCAGCAGTGGCAGGCTGAACACTGAAGCTTTCTTT.

The chain links TRBV2 to TRBJ1-5; TRBD1 is a possible D gene (6 bases). This CDR3 has 15 amino acids. The germline V gene has CDR1 SNHLY and CDR2 FYNNEI. V was trimmed by 4 bases and J by 2 bases, leaving 12 bases between them. Written as DNA, the CDR3 is TGTGCCAGCAGTGCCGGGACACGAGGCAATCAGCCCCAGCATTTT. It codes for CASSAGTRGNQPQHF.

This rearrangement joins TRBV4-3 to TRBJ1-1; 10 bases are shared with TRBD1. The CDR3 loop spans 18 amino acids. Germline V lookup: CDR1 LGHNA, CDR2 YSLEER. With V trimmed by 0 bases and J by 9 bases, 16 bases remained unmatched. CDR3: CASSQDVGPGQGVLKAFF. The CDR3 DNA reads as TGCGCCAGCAGCCAAGATGTTGGGCCCGGACAGGGGGTACTCAAAGCTTTCTTT.

The rearrangement uses TRBV7-3 and TRBJ2-2, with D maybe TRBD2 (6 bases). V was cut by 3 bases and J by 4 bases, with 12 bases left in between. The CDR3 extends over 15 amino acids. Germline V gene lookup returns CDR1 SGHTA and CDR2 FQGTGA. CDR3 loop: CASSFGGIGTGELFF. CDR3 bases: TGTGCCAGCAGCTTTGGGGGGATAGGCACCGGGGAGCTGTTTTTT.

The chain has TRBV7-2 and TRBJ2-3; 16 positions agree with TRBD2. The ends lost 4 bases at V and 6 bases at J; junction bases unmatched: 4. This CDR3 is 16 amino acids long. CDR1 is SGHTA and CDR2 is FQGNSA in the germline V gene. The CDR3 DNA follows: TGTGCCAGCAGCTCGGGACTAGCGGGGGGGTTGGATACGCAGTATTTT. Translated, it gives CASSSGLAGGLDTQYF.

The chain couples TRBV2 to TRBJ1-4; no clear D. This CDR3 comprises 12 residues. Germline V gene sequence: CDR1 SNHLY, CDR2 FYNNEI. V was shortened by 3 bases and J by 12 bases, with 11 bases between the two germline ends. This chain's CDR3 is CASSDLSRQLFF. The CDR3 region has the DNA TGTGCCAGCAGTGATTTGTCGCGGCAACTGTTTTTT.

The V and J genes are TRBV29-1 and TRBJ2-1; D not certain. This CDR3 has 12 amino acids. V was shortened by 4 bases and J by 10 bases, with 14 bases between the two germline ends. Per the germline V gene, CDR1 is SQVTM and CDR2 is ANQGSEA. DNA of the CDR3: TGCAGCGTTGGTCCTATGTGGCGGGAGCAGTTCTTC. Its translation: CSVGPMWREQFF.

This rearrangement joins TRBV19 to TRBJ1-5, with TRBD1 identical over 10 bases. The CDR3 length is 15 residues. Per the germline V gene, CDR1 is LNHDA and CDR2 is SQIVND (reference sequence). The J segment lost 6 bases and the V segment lost 1 base, leaving 3 bases of the junction unmatched. CDR3 in DNA: TGTGCCAGTAGTATAGGACAGGGGGCCGGTCAGCCCCAGCATTTT. As protein: CASSIGQGAGQPQHF.

CDR3 residues: CASSLISPSGGATADTQYF. The CDR3 DNA reads as TGTGCCAGCAGCCTCATCTCCCCTAGCGGGGGGGCGACCGCAGATACGCAGTATTTT. This chain joins TRBV14 and TRBJ2-3; TRBD2 aligns across 12 bases. The CDR3 runs 19 residues. V shed 4 bases and J 4 bases; nucleotides not matched to a gene: 15. CDR1 and CDR2 (germline): SGHDN, FVKESK.

The rearrangement links TRBV30 to TRBJ1-5, with D unresolved. Germline-derived CDR1 and CDR2 are GTSNPN and SVGIG (reference sequence). This CDR3 has 14 amino acids. Trimming pared 4 bases from V and 6 bases from J, leaving 16 bases between. CDR3 loop: CAWNRHGRGQPQHF. In DNA form, the CDR3 reads TGTGCCTGGAATCGACACGGTCGGGGTCAGCCCCAGCATTTT. The full variable domain, in which reference TRBV30 and TRBJ1-5 provide the parts outside the CDR3, is SQTIHQWPATLVQPVGSPLSLECTVEGTSNPNLYWYRQAAGRGLQLLFYSVGIGQISSEVPQNLSASRPQDRQFILSSKKLLLSDSGFYLCAWNRHGRGQPQHFGDGTRLSIL.